The 3 T cell receptor beta chains given below trace back to one sample, sequenced in a study of cytomegalovirus exposure and HLA in healthy donors. Primers: 60 Vbeta forward and 13 Jbeta reverse. Sequencing used immunoSEQ multiplex PCR; TCRdb keeps in-frame clones, though not all of them. The sample lists 90,000 to 130,000 clones, about four fifths seen once, with over 20% in the top ten. The sequencing input was PBMCs. The source of these receptors is a man aged 25-45 years in good health and CMV-seropositive.

The chain has TRBV27 and TRBJ2-2; the match to TRBD2 covers 9 bases. The ends lost 6 bases at V and 6 bases at J; junction bases unmatched: 17. This CDR3 is 18 amino acids long. The germline CDR1 and CDR2 sequences are MNHEY and SMNVEV (reference sequence). The CDR3 region is CASSSPNLAGKFPGELFF. CDR3 in DNA: TGTGCCAGCAGCAGCCCGAACCTAGCGGGGAAGTTTCCCGGGGAGCTGTTTTTT.

V and J are TRBV5-4 and TRBJ2-3; TRBD1 might be the D (5 bases). The CDR3 sequence is 14 residues long. CDR1 is SGHNT, CDR2 YYREEE, per germline (reference sequence). V was cut by 4 bases and J by 5 bases, with 14 bases left in between. The CDR3 here is CASSARAQGDTQYF. The DNA of the CDR3 is TGTGCCAGCAGCGCCAGGGCTCAGGGAGATACGCAGTATTTT.

The rearrangement uses TRBV5-4 and TRBJ1-3; D is possibly TRBD1 (6 bases). The length of the CDR3 is 15 residues. V gave up 2 bases and J gave up 4 bases, with 13 bases separating them. Germline V gene lookup returns CDR1 SGHNT and CDR2 YYREEE (reference sequence). The CDR3: CASSLGGDRGNTIYF. For the CDR3, the DNA is TGTGCCAGCAGCTTAGGCGGAGACAGGGGAAACACCATATATTTT.